Sequencing of this T cell receptor beta chain was carried out in a study of beta chain features in type 1 diabetes. Study overall: Examination of sorted cells across all samples involved 90 million to 120 million cells.

Findings and caveats of the study: Across all four CD4+ subsets, people with type 1 diabetes showed modestly shorter TCRB CDR3s.

Expressed TCRB transcripts were sequenced because the isolated RNA had all been reverse transcribed beforehand. The repertoire was sequenced with immunoSEQ multiplex PCR; TCRdb's copy has only in-frame clones and lacks some. In the table there are some 240,000 clones, approximately 16% of which are singletons. V dropped 5 bases and J dropped 4 bases, with 17 bases sitting between them. CDR1 is SGHTA and CDR2 is FQGNSA in the germline V gene. There are 16 residues in the CDR3. This clone showed up just a few times. Its antigen is not known. The rearrangement joins TRBV7-2 to TRBJ2-2, with D perhaps TRBD2 (6 bases). Sequencing was carried out using naive CD4+ T cells from blood. The TCR sequence derives from a man aged 30-40 years with type 1 diabetes. In DNA form, the CDR3 reads TGTGCCAGCAGCCCCCCAGGCGGAGGGATCACCGGGGAGCTGTTTTTT. It yields the protein CASSPPGGGITGELFF.